These 21 T cell receptor beta chains originate from one sample sequenced in a study of a mutant IDH1 vaccine in newly diagnosed glioma. Time point here: baseline, week 1 (first vaccination visit). This sample's treatment: pre-vaccination baseline after standard-of-care therapy. TCRdb keeps only in-frame clones here, not all; method: immunoSEQ multiplex PCR. This table has some 22,000 clones, roughly 92% appearing once. This sample comprised PBMCs, obtained from a glioma patient treated with radiotherapy, temozolomide or both. Source of these receptors: a man younger than 40 with glioma.

This chain uses TRBV6-1 with TRBJ2-1; no firm D call. CDR1 and CDR2 from the germline V gene are MNHNS and SASEGT. The CDR3 sequence is 14 residues long. Trimming stripped 1 base from V and 7 bases from J, with 11 bases between. The DNA for the CDR3 is TGTGCCAGCAGTGAAGACATCCTTCGGAATGAGCAGTTCTTC. Its translation is CASSEDILRNEQFF.

The chain carries TRBV11-3 and TRBJ2-1; 9 bases line up with TRBD2. The V gene end was trimmed by 5 bases and the J gene end by 6 bases; junction bases not matched to a gene: 11. This CDR3 is 16 amino acids long. Germline V lookup: CDR1 SGHNT, CDR2 YENEEA. The CDR3 protein is CASSTRGGRAPNEQFF. Here the CDR3 DNA reads TGTGCCAGCAGCACTCGGGGCGGGAGGGCCCCCAATGAGCAGTTCTTC.

The V gene is TRBV4-1, the J gene TRBJ2-7, with D perhaps matching TRBD2 (6 bases). The CDR3 consists of 14 residues. The V gene's germline CDR1 is MGHRA and CDR2 YSYEKL. The ends were cut back, 1 base at V and 3 bases at J, with 10 bases in the middle. The CDR3 nucleotides are TGCGCCAGCAGCCAAGGGAGGGGAGGCTACGAGCAGTACTTC. It codes for CASSQGRGGYEQYF.

The chain combines TRBV7-9 with TRBJ2-3, with 7 bases lining up with TRBD2. With V trimmed by 0 bases and J by 7 bases, 4 bases remained unmatched. The length of the CDR3 is 14 residues. In germline, CDR1 is SEHNR, CDR2 FQNEAQ (reference sequence). The CDR3: CASSLAGGQNTQYF. The CDR3 coding sequence is TGTGCCAGCAGCTTAGCGGGAGGGCAGAATACGCAGTATTTT. Full variable domain (remainder filled in from reference TRBV7-9 and TRBJ2-3): DTGVSQNPRHKITKRGQNVTFRCDPISEHNRLYWYRQTLGQGPEFLTYFQNEAQLEKSRLLSDRFSAERPKGSFSTLEIQRTEQGDSAMYLCASSLAGGQNTQYFGPGTRLTVL.

This chain uses TRBV7-6 with TRBJ2-7; TRBD1 agrees at 8 bases. CDR3 size: 17 residues. V trimming: 5 bases; J trimming: 2 bases; junction bases outside the gene matches: 14. CDR1 SGHVS and CDR2 FNYEAQ come from the germline V gene. CDR3 coding DNA: TGTGCCAGCAGCCCCGGCCGGCAACAGGGGGTGACCTACGAGCAGTACTTC. This encodes CASSPGRQQGVTYEQYF.

The chain combines TRBV20-1 with TRBJ1-2, with D hard to call. The CDR3 has 11 residues. Looked up from germline, CDR1 is DFQATT and CDR2 is SNEGSKA (reference sequence). V gave up 1 base and J gave up 8 bases, with 8 bases separating them. The CDR3 DNA reads TGCAGTGCTAGAGTCGGGTCCGGCTACACCTTC. Protein product: CSARVGSGYTF.

This clone has only a few counts. The chain has TRBV19 and TRBJ1-1; no reliable D call. Germline loops: CDR1 LNHDA, CDR2 SQIVND (reference sequence). This CDR3 has 12 amino acids. Trimming pared 7 bases from V and 7 bases from J, leaving 13 bases between. The CDR3 region is CASNSGNGEAFF. The CDR3 coding sequence is TGTGCCAGTAATTCCGGGAATGGTGAAGCTTTCTTT. The full variable domain, rest sourced from reference TRBV19 and TRBJ1-1, is DGGITQSPKYLFRKEGQNVTLSCEQNLNHDAMYWYRQDPGQGLRLIYYSQIVNDFQKGDIAEGYSVSREKKESFPLTVTSAQKNPTAFYLCASNSGNGEAFFGQGTRLTVV.

The J gene is TRBJ2-4, the V gene TRBV7-9; D perhaps matches TRBD2 (5 bases). CDR3 length: 18 amino acids. V shed 1 base and J shed 2 bases, with 18 bases lying between them. The V gene's germline CDR1 is SEHNR and CDR2 FQNEAQ (reference sequence). The CDR3 is CASSLVFSVGETKNIQYF. Written as DNA, the CDR3 is TGTGCCAGCAGCTTAGTTTTTAGTGTTGGGGAGACCAAAAACATTCAGTACTTC.

V gene TRBV27 combines with J gene TRBJ2-6, with D perhaps TRBD2 (6 bases). The CDR3 extends over 17 amino acids. The V and J ends lost 5 bases and 4 bases respectively, with 18 bases between them. Germline V gene data show CDR1 as MNHEY and CDR2 as SMNVEV (reference sequence). The CDR3 sequence is CASSAGLRSGGANVLTF. The CDR3 DNA is TGTGCCAGCAGTGCGGGACTTCGATCAGGGGGGGCCAACGTCCTGACTTTC.

The V gene is TRBV6-5, the J gene TRBJ2-7; D tentatively reads TRBD1 or TRBD2 (5 bases each). The CDR3 has 14 amino acids. Germline CDR1 is MNHEY and CDR2 is SVGAGI. V lost 6 bases to trimming and J lost 6 bases, with 18 bases between them. Here the CDR3 DNA reads TGTGCCAGCAGACGGGACCCCCCGTCGAGCGAGCAGTACTTC. Translated: CASRRDPPSSEQYF.

The genes are TRBV5-1 and TRBJ1-2, with D uncertain. The CDR3 runs to 16 residues. The ends were cut back, 4 bases at V and 4 bases at J, with 20 bases in the middle. Germline-derived CDR1 and CDR2 are SGHRS and YFSETQ. CDR3 amino acids: CASSNNRGLDIYGYTF. The CDR3 DNA sequence: TGCGCCAGCAGCAATAACCGGGGATTAGATATCTATGGCTACACCTTC.

This chain connects TRBV6-1 to TRBJ2-1, with TRBD2 identical over 12 bases. The ends lost 4 bases at V and 1 base at J; junction bases unmatched: 2. CDR1 MNHNS and CDR2 SASEGT come from the germline V gene. The CDR3 runs to 16 residues. The CDR3 spells CASSAGLAGSYNEQFF. For the CDR3, the DNA is TGTGCCAGCAGTGCGGGACTAGCGGGTTCCTACAATGAGCAGTTCTTC.

This chain uses TRBV4-1 with TRBJ1-2; D might be TRBD1 (6 bases). From germline, CDR1 is MGHRA and CDR2 YSYEKL. The V end was cut by 3 bases, the J end by 7 bases, with 12 bases between. The CDR3 covers 13 residues. The CDR3 DNA is TGCGCCAGCAGCCAGGGGGCAGGGTTTGGCTACACCTTC. This codes for CASSQGAGFGYTF.

Note on this clone: Different DNA sequences within this sample yield the same CDR3. This rearrangement joins TRBV9 to TRBJ2-1; D unclear. The CDR3 is made up of 13 amino acids. The germline CDR1 and CDR2 sequences are SGDLS and YYNGEE. The ends were cut back, 2 bases at V and 7 bases at J, with 10 bases in the middle. The CDR3 DNA sequence: TGTGCCAGCAGCGTTGGTCTAGGTAATGAGCAGTTCTTC. Protein sequence: CASSVGLGNEQFF.

The genes are TRBV5-1 and TRBJ1-1; TRBD1 might be the D (5 bases). Germline CDR1 and CDR2: SGHRS and YFSETQ. Trimming removed 4 bases at V and 8 bases at J, with 18 bases between. CDR3 size: 14 residues. CDR3 sequence (DNA): TGCGCCAGCAGCCATGGGACGGCTGAGGTCGAAGCTTTCTTT. This gives the protein CASSHGTAEVEAFF. Complete variable domain (other parts from reference TRBV5-1 and TRBJ1-1): KAGVTQTPRYLIKTRGQQVTLSCSPISGHRSVSWYQQTPGQGLQFLFEYFSETQRNKGNFPGRFSGRQFSNSRSEMNVSTLELGDSALYLCASSHGTAEVEAFFGQGTRLTVV.

The chain combines TRBV29-1 with TRBJ2-7; TRBD2 agrees at 7 bases. This CDR3 contains 13 residues. V shed 5 bases and J 2 bases; nucleotides not matched to a gene: 6. CDR1 is SQVTM and CDR2 is ANQGSEA in the germline V gene. CDR3 protein: CSVRREATYEQYF. The CDR3 DNA follows: TGCAGCGTTCGTCGGGAGGCAACCTACGAGCAGTACTTC.

V is TRBV27 and J is TRBJ1-6; 12 bases map to TRBD1. Germline CDR1 MNHEY, CDR2 SMNVEV (reference sequence). V dropped 1 base and J dropped 10; count of bases not matched to a gene: 5. This CDR3 comprises 16 residues. CDR3 residues: CASSLFVGTGGSPLHF. As DNA, the CDR3 is TGTGCCAGCAGTTTATTTGTGGGGACAGGGGGCTCACCCCTCCACTTT.

CDR3 protein: CASTEGSEIYEQYF. CDR3 sequence (DNA): TGTGCCAGCACCGAGGGTTCGGAGATATACGAGCAGTACTTC. The chain recombines TRBV6-1 with TRBJ2-7; D is possibly TRBD2 (5 bases). Per the germline V gene, CDR1 is MNHNS and CDR2 is SASEGT. Between the trimmed V and J ends, which lost 7 bases and 4 bases, there was a span of 17 bases. This CDR3 comprises 14 residues.

This clone was seen once. Germline and junction disagree at one end, which may indicate a read error. The chain combines TRBV2 with TRBJ1-5; the D gene is possibly TRBD1 (5 bases). The CDR3 spans 15 residues. CDR1 SNHLY and CDR2 FYNNEI come from the germline V gene. The CDR3 bases are TGTGCCAGCAAAGGGCGGGCAGGGAGCAATCAACCCCAGCATTTT. Its translation is CASKGRAGSNQPQHF.

The chain employs TRBV7-2 and TRBJ2-1; 9 positions agree with TRBD1. The CDR3 sequence is 13 residues long. The trim removed 3 bases at V and 12 bases at J, leaving 6 bases unmatched. CDR1 is SGHTA and CDR2 is FQGNSA in the germline V gene. The CDR3 sequence: CASSFRGDRAQFF. The CDR3 bases are TGTGCCAGCAGCTTTAGAGGGGACAGGGCGCAGTTCTTC.

This sequence joins TRBV5-1 and TRBJ1-1; the D gene is possibly TRBD1 (5 bases). Trimming shortened V by 3 bases and J by 3 bases, and 12 bases separated the two germline ends. The CDR3 has 14 residues. The V gene's germline CDR1 is SGHRS and CDR2 YFSETQ. CDR3 amino acids: CASSSTGSDTEAFF. For the CDR3, the DNA is TGCGCCAGCAGCTCTACAGGCTCTGACACTGAAGCTTTCTTT.